The T cell receptor beta chain described here comes from a study of cytomegalovirus exposure and HLA in healthy donors. Trimming took off 4 bases at V and 0 bases at J, with 19 bases between the two ends. Per the germline V gene, CDR1 is SGDLS and CDR2 is YYNGEE. The CDR3 covers 17 residues. The PCR was carried out with 60 Vbeta primers and 13 Jbeta primers. Measured with immunoSEQ multiplex PCR; TCRdb has only the in-frame clones, and not every one. This sample has under 250,000 clones, with around four fifths found just once. Concerning this clone itself: The antigen remains unidentified.

Study-wide points: The likely origin of a cluster of highly shared sequence variants was a sequencing artifact.

The origin of this receptor is a male donor in good health and CMV-seronegative. Sequenced sample: PBMCs. This chain links TRBV9 with TRBJ1-2; possibly TRBD1 for D (6 bases). CDR3 coding DNA: TGTGCCAGCAGCCCCCCCACCGAACCAGGGGCTAACTATGGCTACACCTTC. Residues: CASSPPTEPGANYGYTF.